Given below is one T cell receptor (beta chain) in context. This clonotype was counted at least ten times. This clone's antigen is unknown. No base quality information exists; no much larger clone differs at one position. The sequencer was an Illumina HiSeq 1500. Clones were called with MiXCR by TCRdb after fastp trimmed the public reads at Q25, and only in-frame beta chains were retained. A single entry per CDR3 protein holds the most common genes and DNA from its merged rows. Within this sample are roughly 500,000 distinct CDR3 sequences, with about 15% of them counted one time only. The biggest ten clones account for 20% to 30% of the sample. The sample is drawn from a study of T cell repertoires in cytomegalovirus infection (dated by TCRdb to the late 2010s). Concerning the study at large: Donor HLA type was relevant to the analysis, because carriage of CMV infection together with the matching HLA type was indicated by public TCR beta signatures. What the research found in general, with its limitations: The ex vivo response was dominated by HLA-C-restricted CMV-specific TCR beta clonotypes, which also provided the single most frequent clonotype in two of eight donors. In both this cohort and an independent approximately 350-donor cohort, the cumulative frequency of public TCR beta family members distinguished carriers of CMV infection plus the relevant HLA type.

For this chain, trimming is 5 bases at the V end and 4 bases at the J end, and the number of junction bases without a gene match is 14. The CDR3 runs 18 residues from the cysteine to the phenylalanine. The sequence is cut down to CDR3 DNA, 54 bases in frame from base 1. CDR1 SGHAT and CDR2 FQNNGV are derived from the germline V gene. The chain links TRBV11-2 with TRBJ1-1, with TRBD1 identical over 12 junction bases. Sequenced: CD8+ T cells from PBMCs. The source is a human donor in good health (CMV status not recorded). Some clones in this sample may be carry-over from other donors' samples. The CDR3 region: CASSDLGGQGAYGTEAFF. The bases are TGTGCCAGCAGCGACCTAGGGGGACAGGGGGCTTATGGCACTGAAGCTTTCTTT. The full variable domain, with segments outside the CDR3 supplied by the reference TRBV11-2 and TRBJ1-1 proteins, appears as EAGVAQSPRYKIIEKRQSVAFWCNPISGHATLYWYQQILGQGPKLLIQFQNNGVVDDSQLPKDRFSAERLKGVDSTLKIQPAKLEDSAVYLCASSDLGGQGAYGTEAFFGQGTRLTVV.